These T cell receptor beta chains were read from a single sample in a study of early T cells in non-severe SARS-CoV-2 infection. TCRdb redid the calling of the 5' RACE reads with MiXCR, one entry per CDR3 protein. The top ten clones hold under 9% of a sample with tens of thousands of distinct CDR3 sequences, 10% of them seen once. Sequencing was done on a sample of whole blood. The receptor source for this set is an adult who was a healthcare worker with PCR-confirmed SARS-CoV-2 infection or an uninfected control (not recorded which). CDR3s include the opening cysteine and the closing phenylalanine or tryptophan. A D gene is named only where the DNA matches it firmly. For some rows the clone size is stated as once, few or many, or as a class when expanded; others skip it.

clone_size: many; j_call: TRBJ1-1; d_call: NA; v_call: TRBV15; cdr3_aa: CATSREAENTEAFF; cdr3_nt: TGTGCCACCAGCAGAGAGGCGGAGAACACTGAAGCTTTCTTT
clone_size: many; j_call: TRBJ2-2; d_call: NA; v_call: TRBV2; cdr3_aa: CASSEPPGWGVAGELFF; cdr3_nt: TGTGCCAGCAGTGAGCCCCCAGGGTGGGGAGTCGCCGGGGAGCTGTTTTTT
clone_size: NA; j_call: TRBJ2-3; d_call: NA; v_call: TRBV7-3; cdr3_aa: CASSLGTSTDTQYF; cdr3_nt: TGTGCCAGCAGCCTCGGGACTAGCACAGATACGCAGTATTTT
clone_size: many; j_call: TRBJ2-1; d_call: TRBD2; v_call: TRBV19; cdr3_aa: CASSTLPGLVDNEQFF; cdr3_nt: TGTGCCAGTAGTACCCTCCCGGGACTAGTGGACAATGAGCAGTTCTTC
clone_size: few; j_call: TRBJ2-2; d_call: NA; v_call: TRBV7-3; cdr3_aa: CASSYRVGNTGELFF; cdr3_nt: TGTGCCAGCAGTTACAGGGTTGGGAACACCGGGGAGCTGTTTTTT
clone_size: many; j_call: TRBJ2-1; d_call: NA; v_call: TRBV6-2/TRBV6-3; cdr3_aa: CASSRLPSVFF; cdr3_nt: TGTGCCAGCAGCCGCCTCCCTAGTGTGTTCTTC
clone_size: few; j_call: TRBJ2-2; d_call: NA; v_call: TRBV19; cdr3_aa: CASRSVGNTGELFF; cdr3_nt: TGTGCCAGTAGATCGGTGGGGAACACCGGGGAGCTGTTTTTT
clone_size: many; j_call: TRBJ2-3; d_call: NA; v_call: TRBV7-2; cdr3_aa: CASSSTGTADTQYF; cdr3_nt: TGTGCCAGCAGCTCCACCGGGACCGCAGATACGCAGTATTTT
clone_size: many; j_call: TRBJ2-2; d_call: NA; v_call: TRBV4-3; cdr3_aa: CASSQEVTRALNTGELFF; cdr3_nt: TGCGCCAGCAGCCAAGAGGTGACGAGGGCACTGAACACCGGGGAGCTGTTTTTT
clone_size: many; j_call: TRBJ1-2; d_call: NA; v_call: TRBV18; cdr3_aa: CASSPDGPNYGYTF; cdr3_nt: TGTGCCAGCTCACCAGACGGCCCTAACTATGGCTACACCTTC
clone_size: many; j_call: TRBJ1-1; d_call: NA; v_call: TRBV20-1; cdr3_aa: CSAFEGNTEAFF; cdr3_nt: TGCAGTGCCTTCGAAGGGAACACTGAAGCTTTCTTT
clone_size: few; j_call: TRBJ1-1; d_call: NA; v_call: TRBV3-1; cdr3_aa: CASSRAGMNTEAFF; cdr3_nt: TGTGCCAGCAGCCGGGCAGGGATGAACACTGAAGCTTTCTTT
clone_size: many; j_call: TRBJ2-1; d_call: TRBD2; v_call: TRBV4-2; cdr3_aa: CASSLRAGGSYNEQFF; cdr3_nt: TGTGCCAGCAGCCTTCGAGCGGGAGGGTCCTACAATGAGCAGTTCTTC
clone_size: many; j_call: TRBJ2-5; d_call: NA; v_call: TRBV7-6; cdr3_aa: CASSLSRGSQETQYF; cdr3_nt: TGTGCCAGCAGCTTAAGCAGGGGCTCACAAGAGACCCAGTACTTC
clone_size: many; j_call: TRBJ1-1; d_call: NA; v_call: TRBV30; cdr3_aa: CAWSVYGGKGAEAFF; cdr3_nt: TGTGCCTGGAGTGTATACGGAGGGAAGGGGGCTGAAGCTTTCTTT
clone_size: few; j_call: TRBJ1-6; d_call: NA; v_call: TRBV18; cdr3_aa: CASSPSGRGSPLHF; cdr3_nt: TGTGCCAGCTCACCCTCAGGGCGAGGATCACCCCTCCACTTT
clone_size: many; j_call: TRBJ1-2; d_call: NA; v_call: TRBV10-3; cdr3_aa: CAISESTVNYGYTF; cdr3_nt: TGTGCCATCAGTGAGTCGACGGTGAACTATGGCTACACCTTC
clone_size: NA; j_call: TRBJ2-3; d_call: NA; v_call: TRBV2; cdr3_aa: CANARVTSGDTQYF; cdr3_nt: TGTGCCAACGCCCGGGTCACCTCGGGTGATACGCAGTATTTT
clone_size: NA; j_call: TRBJ2-5; d_call: TRBD2; v_call: TRBV6-5; cdr3_aa: CASSYLAGEETQYF; cdr3_nt: TGTGCCAGCAGTTACTTAGCGGGAGAAGAGACCCAGTACTTC
clone_size: NA; j_call: TRBJ2-5; d_call: TRBD2; v_call: TRBV4-2; cdr3_aa: CASSRSRWTSGSLGRETQYF; cdr3_nt: TGTGCCAGCAGCCGGAGCCGCTGGACTAGCGGGAGTTTGGGACGAGAGACCCAGTACTTC
clone_size: NA; j_call: TRBJ1-1; d_call: NA; v_call: TRBV28; cdr3_aa: CASSLQGTNTEAFF; cdr3_nt: TGTGCCAGCAGTTTACAGGGGACGAACACTGAAGCTTTCTTT
clone_size: NA; j_call: TRBJ2-1; d_call: TRBD2; v_call: TRBV2; cdr3_aa: CASSHPGLAGGPRVPFF; cdr3_nt: TGTGCCAGCAGTCACCCTGGACTAGCGGGAGGGCCAAGGGTGCCGTTCTTC
clone_size: many; j_call: TRBJ2-7; d_call: TRBD2; v_call: TRBV11-3; cdr3_aa: CASSPGLAGYGDEQYF; cdr3_nt: TGTGCCAGCAGCCCGGGACTAGCGGGATACGGAGACGAGCAGTACTTC
clone_size: NA; j_call: TRBJ1-1; d_call: NA; v_call: TRBV4-2; cdr3_aa: CASSQDEGQEAFF; cdr3_nt: TGTGCCAGCAGCCAAGATGAGGGGCAAGAAGCTTTCTTT
clone_size: many; j_call: TRBJ1-1; d_call: NA; v_call: TRBV5-1; cdr3_aa: CASSLGTQGTEAFF; cdr3_nt: TGCGCCAGCAGCTTAGGCACCCAGGGCACTGAAGCTTTCTTT
clone_size: many; j_call: TRBJ1-1; d_call: NA; v_call: TRBV6-2/TRBV6-3; cdr3_aa: CASSKGKNTEAFF; cdr3_nt: TGTGCCAGCAGTAAAGGGAAGAACACTGAAGCTTTCTTT
clone_size: few; j_call: TRBJ2-1; d_call: NA; v_call: TRBV20-1; cdr3_aa: CSARDPSIHNEQFF; cdr3_nt: TGCAGTGCTAGAGACCCTAGTATTCACAATGAGCAGTTCTTC
clone_size: NA; j_call: TRBJ2-7; d_call: TRBD1; v_call: TRBV20-1; cdr3_aa: CSAAGTGTEQYF; cdr3_nt: TGCAGTGCTGCCGGGACAGGGACCGAGCAGTACTTC
clone_size: few; j_call: TRBJ2-5; d_call: TRBD2; v_call: TRBV11-2; cdr3_aa: CASSLNGAASGTETQYF; cdr3_nt: TGTGCCAGCAGCTTAAATGGGGCGGCTAGCGGGACAGAGACCCAGTACTTC
clone_size: many; j_call: TRBJ1-2; d_call: NA; v_call: TRBV5-1; cdr3_aa: CASSPGHRVNYGYTF; cdr3_nt: TGCGCCAGCAGCCCGGGACACCGGGTGAACTATGGCTACACCTTC
clone_size: many; j_call: TRBJ2-3; d_call: TRBD2; v_call: TRBV2; cdr3_aa: CASREERDRGTDTQYF; cdr3_nt: TGTGCCAGCAGGGAAGAGCGGGATAGGGGCACAGATACGCAGTATTTT
clone_size: few; j_call: TRBJ2-7; d_call: TRBD2; v_call: TRBV7-2; cdr3_aa: CASSQWGASGSEQYF; cdr3_nt: TGTGCCAGCAGCCAATGGGGGGCTAGCGGGAGCGAGCAGTACTTC
clone_size: NA; j_call: TRBJ1-2; d_call: TRBD1; v_call: TRBV2; cdr3_aa: CASITGQGNHGYTF; cdr3_nt: TGTGCCAGCATCACGGGACAGGGGAACCATGGCTACACCTTC
clone_size: NA; j_call: TRBJ2-1; d_call: TRBD2; v_call: TRBV7-2; cdr3_aa: CASSSILRRGGYNEQFF; cdr3_nt: TGTGCCAGCAGCTCTATCCTCCGACGCGGGGGGTACAATGAGCAGTTCTTC
clone_size: NA; j_call: TRBJ2-3; d_call: NA; v_call: TRBV6-2/TRBV6-3; cdr3_aa: CASSYSRGTDTQYF; cdr3_nt: TGTGCCAGCAGTTACTCGCGGGGCACAGATACGCAGTATTTT
clone_size: medium-sized; j_call: TRBJ1-1; d_call: NA; v_call: TRBV5-1; cdr3_aa: CASSHYVEAWITEAFF; cdr3_nt: TGCGCCAGCAGCCACTACGTTGAAGCGTGGATCACTGAAGCTTTCTTT
clone_size: NA; j_call: TRBJ2-2; d_call: NA; v_call: TRBV5-6; cdr3_aa: CASSLGPPLNTGELFF; cdr3_nt: TGTGCCAGCAGCTTGGGCCCCCCTCTGAACACCGGGGAGCTGTTTTTT
clone_size: many; j_call: TRBJ1-4; d_call: NA; v_call: TRBV20-1; cdr3_aa: CSALHPGTNEKLFF; cdr3_nt: TGCAGTGCTCTCCATCCGGGGACTAATGAAAAACTGTTTTTT
clone_size: many; j_call: TRBJ1-4; d_call: NA; v_call: TRBV2; cdr3_aa: CASTRRHEKLFF; cdr3_nt: TGTGCCAGCACCAGGAGACACGAAAAACTGTTTTTT
clone_size: few; j_call: TRBJ1-5; d_call: TRBD1; v_call: TRBV6-6; cdr3_aa: CASEGTGYQPQHF; cdr3_nt: TGTGCCAGCGAGGGGACAGGGTATCAGCCCCAGCATTTT
clone_size: many; j_call: TRBJ2-1; d_call: TRBD1; v_call: TRBV7-6; cdr3_aa: CASSPLRGTGQFF; cdr3_nt: TGTGCCAGCAGCCCTCTCAGGGGGACGGGGCAGTTCTTC
clone_size: few; j_call: TRBJ2-7; d_call: TRBD2; v_call: TRBV6-2/TRBV6-3; cdr3_aa: CASELAGVRNEQYF; cdr3_nt: TGTGCCAGCGAACTAGCGGGAGTAAGGAACGAGCAGTACTTC
clone_size: few; j_call: TRBJ2-1; d_call: NA; v_call: TRBV29-1; cdr3_aa: CSVEDPGGDSYNEQFF; cdr3_nt: TGCAGCGTTGAAGATCCCGGCGGGGATTCCTACAATGAGCAGTTCTTC
clone_size: many; j_call: TRBJ2-7; d_call: NA; v_call: TRBV6-2/TRBV6-3; cdr3_aa: CASSYVYEQYF; cdr3_nt: TGTGCCAGCAGTTACGTTTACGAGCAGTACTTC
clone_size: many; j_call: TRBJ1-2; d_call: NA; v_call: TRBV7-3; cdr3_aa: CASSLTEGAGYTF; cdr3_nt: TGTGCCAGCAGCCTGACGGAGGGCGCTGGCTACACCTTC
clone_size: few; j_call: TRBJ1-2; d_call: NA; v_call: TRBV10-1; cdr3_aa: CASSGSPTYGYTF; cdr3_nt: TGCGCCAGCAGTGGCAGCCCTACCTATGGCTACACCTTC
clone_size: NA; j_call: TRBJ2-7; d_call: TRBD2; v_call: TRBV7-6; cdr3_aa: CASSPLAGSIYEQYF; cdr3_nt: TGTGCCAGCAGCCCCTTAGCGGGAAGTATCTACGAGCAGTACTTC
clone_size: many; j_call: TRBJ2-7; d_call: TRBD1; v_call: TRBV6-5; cdr3_aa: CASTPPGGIYEQYF; cdr3_nt: TGTGCCAGCACCCCCCCAGGGGGCATCTACGAGCAGTACTTC
clone_size: many; j_call: TRBJ2-7; d_call: NA; v_call: TRBV18; cdr3_aa: CASSPLNYEQYF; cdr3_nt: TGTGCCAGCTCACCACTCAACTACGAGCAGTACTTC
clone_size: many; j_call: TRBJ1-5; d_call: NA; v_call: TRBV5-4; cdr3_aa: CASSLDRDRPHF; cdr3_nt: TGTGCCAGCAGCTTGGACCGGGACCGGCCGCATTTT
clone_size: once; j_call: TRBJ1-1; d_call: NA; v_call: TRBV5-5; cdr3_aa: CARPNQRYTEAFF; cdr3_nt: TGTGCCAGACCGAATCAGAGGTACACTGAAGCTTTCTTT
clone_size: NA; j_call: TRBJ1-5; d_call: NA; v_call: TRBV6-6; cdr3_aa: CASSYPFGAQHF; cdr3_nt: TGTGCCAGCAGTTACCCTTTCGGAGCCCAGCATTTT
clone_size: few; j_call: TRBJ2-1; d_call: TRBD2; v_call: TRBV29-1; cdr3_aa: CSVEDRSGRLDEQFF; cdr3_nt: TGCAGCGTTGAAGATCGGAGCGGGAGGTTGGATGAGCAGTTCTTC
clone_size: NA; j_call: TRBJ1-3; d_call: TRBD1; v_call: TRBV18; cdr3_aa: CASSLGQLSSGNTIYF; cdr3_nt: TGTGCCAGCTCACTGGGACAGCTGAGCTCTGGAAACACCATATATTTT
clone_size: many; j_call: TRBJ2-7; d_call: NA; v_call: TRBV6-6; cdr3_aa: CASSYRPYEQYF; cdr3_nt: TGTGCCAGCAGTTACCGACCCTACGAGCAGTACTTC